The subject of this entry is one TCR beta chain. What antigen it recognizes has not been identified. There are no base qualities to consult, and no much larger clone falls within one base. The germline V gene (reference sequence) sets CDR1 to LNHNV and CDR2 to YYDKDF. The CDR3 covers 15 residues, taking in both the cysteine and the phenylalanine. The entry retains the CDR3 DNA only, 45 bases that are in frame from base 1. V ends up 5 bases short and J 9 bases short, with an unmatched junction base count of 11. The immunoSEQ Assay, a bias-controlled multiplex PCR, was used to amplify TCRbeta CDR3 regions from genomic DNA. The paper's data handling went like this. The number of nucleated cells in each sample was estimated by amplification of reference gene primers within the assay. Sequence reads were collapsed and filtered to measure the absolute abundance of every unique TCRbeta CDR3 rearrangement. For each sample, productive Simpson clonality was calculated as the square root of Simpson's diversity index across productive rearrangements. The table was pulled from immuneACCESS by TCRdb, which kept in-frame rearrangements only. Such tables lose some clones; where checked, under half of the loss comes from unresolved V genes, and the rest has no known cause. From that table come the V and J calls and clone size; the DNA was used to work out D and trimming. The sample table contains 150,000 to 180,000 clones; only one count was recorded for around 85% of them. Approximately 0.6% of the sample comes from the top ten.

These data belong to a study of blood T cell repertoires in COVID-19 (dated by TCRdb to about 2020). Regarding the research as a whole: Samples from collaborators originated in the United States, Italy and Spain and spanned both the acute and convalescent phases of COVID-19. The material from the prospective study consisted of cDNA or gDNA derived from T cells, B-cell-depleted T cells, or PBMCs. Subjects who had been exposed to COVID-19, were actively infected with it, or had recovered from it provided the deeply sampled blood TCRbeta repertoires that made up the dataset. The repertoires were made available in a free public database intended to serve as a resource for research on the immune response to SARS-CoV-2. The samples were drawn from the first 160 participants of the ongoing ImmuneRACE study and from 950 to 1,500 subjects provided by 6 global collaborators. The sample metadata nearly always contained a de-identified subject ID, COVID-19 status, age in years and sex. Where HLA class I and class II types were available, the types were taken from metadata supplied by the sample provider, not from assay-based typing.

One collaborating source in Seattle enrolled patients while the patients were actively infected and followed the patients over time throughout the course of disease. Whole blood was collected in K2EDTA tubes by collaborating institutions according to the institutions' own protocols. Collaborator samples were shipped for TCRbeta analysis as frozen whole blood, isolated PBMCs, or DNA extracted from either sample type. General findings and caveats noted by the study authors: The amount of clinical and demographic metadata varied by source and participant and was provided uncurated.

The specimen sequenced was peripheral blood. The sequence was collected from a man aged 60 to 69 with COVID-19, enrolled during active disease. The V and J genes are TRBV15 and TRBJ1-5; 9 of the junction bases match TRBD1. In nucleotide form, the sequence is TGTGCCACCAGCGTCCACTCCGGGACAGGGATGCCCCAGCATTTT. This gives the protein CATSVHSGTGMPQHF.